This note documents a single T cell receptor (beta chain) sequence. Its specificity is not known. This sample is drawn from a study of shared clonotypes between healthy human individuals. Study summary: Each donor's CD8 memory used one plate, CD8 naive two, each CD4 subset three.

CCR7-negative CD45RA+ TemRA cells were pooled with CD45RO+ cells for CD8 memory. The CDR3 covers 13 residues. Looked up from germline, CDR1 is LGHNA and CDR2 is YSLEER. V gave up 4 bases and J gave up 2 bases, with 7 bases separating them. Measured with immunoSEQ multiplex PCR; TCRdb has only the in-frame clones, and not every one. Among some 320,000 clones, about nine tenths were seen once, and the ten largest hold under 20%. The study's findings and limits: Tissue TCR repertoires likely differ from these blood-only repertoires. Relative to their counterparts shared across all four donors, non-shared clonotypes exhibited diminished generation probabilities.

This TCR came from a young man in good health. This chain links TRBV4-3 with TRBJ2-3; D is undetermined. The sequencing sample was made of memory CD8+ T cells sorted from blood. Subset specified: CD45RO+ cells pooled with CCR7-negative TemRA cells. The CDR3 nucleotides read TGCGCCAGCAGCCCCCTTACCACAGATACGCAGTATTTT. Translation gives CASSPLTTDTQYF.